The 17 T cell receptor beta chains listed next were all sequenced from one sample in a study of human T cells and chemical hapten exposure. Noted time point: patch test 1, 2 weeks after DPC sensitization. Described treatment: therapeutic diphenylcyclopropenone sensitization with weekly scalp DPC. TCRdb reprocessed the RACE reads via MiXCR and lists one record per CDR3 protein. Among approximately 49,000 distinct CDR3 sequences, 9.3% were seen once, and the ten largest hold roughly 4.1%. The sequenced sample was whole blood, obtained in connection with sensitization to the hapten diphenylcyclopropenone (DPC). These TCRs come from a woman aged 45-60 years with alopecia areata. Some clones in this sample may be carry-over from other donors' samples.

This clonotype was seen a handful of times. The chain joins TRBV29-1 to TRBJ1-1; D is undetermined. The V gene's germline CDR1 is SQVTM and CDR2 ANQGSEA. V lost 0 bases and J 1 base, leaving 6 bases between the germline ends. This CDR3 contains 13 residues. CDR3 DNA: TGCAGCGTTGAAGATCTATCGAACACTGAAGCTTTCTTT. This gives the protein CSVEDLSNTEAFF. The entire variable domain, with the rest obtained from reference TRBV29-1 and TRBJ1-1, is as follows: SAVISQKPSRDICQRGTSLTIQCQVDSQVTMMFWYRQQPGQSLTLIATANQGSEATYESGFVIDKFPISRPNLTFSTLTVSNMSPEDSSIYLCSVEDLSNTEAFFGQGTRLTVV.

This clonotype was recorded at least ten times. This sequence joins TRBV18 and TRBJ1-5; 10 bases align to TRBD1. Unmatched junction bases numbered 8, after V lost 6 bases and J lost 6 bases. CDR1 and CDR2 (germline): KGHSH, LQKENI. The length of the CDR3 is 15 residues. The CDR3 nucleotides are TGTGCCAGCTCCCTAGACAGGGGGCAAGGTCAGCCCCAGCATTTT. It codes for CASSLDRGQGQPQHF.

This chain connects TRBV28 to TRBJ2-5; tentative D call: TRBD2 (6 bases). V was clipped by 6 bases and J by 9 bases, with 14 bases between them. Germline loops: CDR1 MDHEN, CDR2 SYDVKM. The CDR3 is 12 residues long. As DNA, the CDR3 is TGTGCCAGCAGCCCACTTTCGGGGGCCCAGTACTTC. Translated, it gives CASSPLSGAQYF.

At least ten counts were recorded for this clonotype. V is TRBV2 and J is TRBJ2-2, with unresolved D. Trimming cost V 7 bases and J 4 bases, with 10 bases left between them. Germline CDR1 reads SNHLY; CDR2 reads FYNNEI. This CDR3 has 13 amino acids. DNA for the CDR3: TGTGCCAGCACCTCCGGCCCCACCGGGGAGCTGTTTTTT. Translation gives CASTSGPTGELFF.

This clonotype occurred many times. The V and J genes are TRBV20-1 and TRBJ2-3, with 7 bases identical to TRBD2. The CDR3 is 18 amino acids. Germline V gene data show CDR1 as DFQATT and CDR2 as SNEGSKA (reference sequence). V lost 2 bases to trimming and J lost 1 base; unmatched junction nucleotides: 15. The CDR3 DNA reads TGCAGTGCTAGATACACCGGAGCGGGGACTGGAGGCACAGATACGCAGTATTTT. It is translated as CSARYTGAGTGGTDTQYF.

This clonotype was seen a handful of times. The chain is built from TRBV27 and TRBJ1-1; no reliable D call. CDR3 length: 13 amino acids. The V gene lost 4 bases and the J gene lost 3 bases, with 9 bases spanning the gap. CDR1 is MNHEY and CDR2 is SMNVEV in the germline V gene (reference sequence). The CDR3 spells CASSWTGYTEAFF. In DNA form, the CDR3 reads TGTGCCAGCAGTTGGACGGGTTACACTGAAGCTTTCTTT.

This clonotype was detected many times. CDR3 coding DNA: TGCAGCGTTGAAGGGGAGGGGACGAGCACAGATACGCAGTATTTT. It yields the protein CSVEGEGTSTDTQYF. The chain is built from TRBV29-1 and TRBJ2-3; 7 bases fit TRBD2. The CDR3 extends over 15 amino acids. In germline, CDR1 is SQVTM, CDR2 ANQGSEA. V was clipped by 1 base and J by 0 bases; unmatched bases: 4.

This clonotype has ten or more counts. This chain uses TRBV4-1 with TRBJ2-6; D may match TRBD1 or TRBD2 (6 bases each). Trimming stripped 6 bases from V and 3 bases from J, with 15 bases between. There are 16 residues in the CDR3. CDR1 MGHRA and CDR2 YSYEKL come from the germline V gene. In DNA form, the CDR3 reads TGCGCCAGCAGGGAGGGAACAGGGCGTGGGGCCAACGTCCTGACTTTC. Protein: CASREGTGRGANVLTF.

This clonotype was observed at least ten times. V gene TRBV3-1 combines with J gene TRBJ2-3; D is ambiguous. This CDR3 has 15 amino acids. V dropped 1 base and J dropped 0 bases, with 8 bases sitting between them. Per the germline V gene, CDR1 is LGHDT and CDR2 is YNNKEL (reference sequence). This CDR3 reads CASSQARASTDTQYF. The CDR3 region has the DNA TGTGCCAGCAGCCAAGCGAGAGCAAGCACAGATACGCAGTATTTT.

By its share, this clonotype is medium-sized. The chain carries TRBV7-9 and TRBJ1-4, with D maybe TRBD1 (5 bases). Trimming shortened V by 4 bases and J by 0 bases, and 6 bases separated the two germline ends. Germline CDR1 and CDR2: SEHNR and FQNEAQ (reference sequence). CDR3 length: 14 amino acids. CDR3: CASSSRATNEKLFF. As DNA, the CDR3 is TGTGCCAGCAGCTCCAGGGCAACTAATGAAAAACTGTTTTTT. The full variable domain, rest sourced from reference TRBV7-9 and TRBJ1-4, is DTGVSQNPRHKITKRGQNVTFRCDPISEHNRLYWYRQTLGQGPEFLTYFQNEAQLEKSRLLSDRFSAERPKGSFSTLEIQRTEQGDSAMYLCASSSRATNEKLFFGSGTQLSVL.

CDR3 loop: CASRKQGGGNTIYF. The CDR3 bases are TGTGCCAGCAGGAAACAAGGGGGAGGAAACACCATATATTTT. The chain employs TRBV6-5 and TRBJ1-3, with D tentatively TRBD1 (6 bases). Looked up from germline, CDR1 is MNHEY and CDR2 is SVGAGI. V dropped 6 bases and J dropped 4 bases, with 13 bases sitting between them. The CDR3 contains 14 residues.

This clonotype was observed at least ten times. The chain recombines TRBV18 with TRBJ2-1, with a possible D match to TRBD2 (5 bases). The CDR3 sequence is 13 residues long. Per the germline V gene, CDR1 is KGHSH and CDR2 is LQKENI. V was cut by 3 bases and J by 10 bases, with 13 bases left in between. The CDR3 region has the DNA TGTGCCAGCTCACCTCTCGTAGCGACAGAGCAGTTCTTC. This translates into CASSPLVATEQFF.

This clonotype was seen a handful of times. The rearrangement links TRBV12-3 or TRBV12-4 to TRBJ1-3; TRBD1 matches 7 bases. The ends lost 3 bases at V and 0 bases at J; junction bases unmatched: 8. The CDR3 is made up of 17 amino acids. The CDR3 sequence is CASSFLKDRSSGNTIYF. The CDR3 DNA sequence: TGTGCCAGCAGTTTTCTAAAGGACAGGAGCTCTGGAAACACCATATATTTT.

In this sample, this clonotype turned up many times. The chain joins TRBV20-1 to TRBJ2-7; no clear D. V lost 3 bases to trimming and J lost 6 bases, with 6 bases between them. The CDR3 loop spans 10 amino acids. Germline CDR1 reads DFQATT; CDR2 reads SNEGSKA (reference sequence). As DNA, the CDR3 is TGCAGTGCTAGTATCGGCGAGCAGTACTTC. Residues: CSASIGEQYF.

This clonotype has a handful of counts. This could be a read error, since a much larger clone is one nucleotide away. It is likely a read error, because the conserved phenylalanine at the end of the CDR3 is missing. The chain is built from TRBV29-1 and TRBJ2-5; D gene unclear. Germline V gene sequence: CDR1 SQVTM, CDR2 ANQGSEA. This CDR3 comprises 11 residues. V was cut by 4 bases and J by 2 bases, with 5 bases left in between. The CDR3 DNA reads as TGCAGCGTTGGAGAACAAGAGACCCAGTACTCC. Its translation: CSVGEQETQYS.

This clonotype occurred many times. This chain connects TRBV5-1 to TRBJ2-5, with D possibly matching TRBD2 (6 bases). CDR1 and CDR2 from the germline V gene are SGHRS and YFSETQ. V was pared by 5 bases and J by 4 bases, with 12 bases between. The CDR3 loop spans 13 amino acids. The CDR3 sequence is CASRGGVRETQYF. CDR3 nucleotide sequence: TGCGCCAGCAGGGGCGGGGTGCGAGAGACCCAGTACTTC.

This clonotype was observed a handful of times. The J gene is TRBJ2-7, the V gene TRBV28; 14 positions agree with TRBD2. This CDR3 region has 18 residues. Per the germline V gene, CDR1 is MDHEN and CDR2 is SYDVKM. Trimming at V came to 2 bases and at J to 1 base, leaving 7 bases not matched to a gene. DNA for the CDR3: TGTGCCAGCAGTTTAGTGGGACTAGCGGGAGTACTATCCTACGAGCAGTACTTC. It translates to CASSLVGLAGVLSYEQYF.